A single T cell receptor beta chain is shown here with its context. Its antigen target is currently unknown. The sample is drawn from a study of monozygotic twins with inflammatory bowel disease (dated by TCRdb to about 2019). General notes on the study: The complete study included around 30 monozygotic twin pairs: 19 IBD-discordant Danish pairs and nine German pairs, of which four were IBD-concordant and five were IBD-discordant. Each individual had, on average, about 151 000 unique TCRalpha sequences and 181 000 unique TCRbeta sequences available for analysis. The search for disease-associated traits relied mainly on comparing IBD patients with their genetically identical healthy co-twins within discordant pairs.

The CDR3 numbers 12 residues from cysteine through phenylalanine. The DNA is not on file. Reading the germline V gene gives CDR1 ENHRY and CDR2 SYGVKD. Results and caveats for the whole study, not just this receptor: A decrease in TCRbeta repertoire diversity, as measured by inverse Simpson index, was observed in IBD patients compared with their healthy co-twins. Differing immunosuppressive treatments among patients may have added background noise and inter-individual variability to the repertoires. Concordant and discordant twins showed no difference in repertoire similarity, possibly because of limited statistical power. The analysis was unable to tell different T cell subtypes apart. The results gave no support for a single strong signal or clonotype linked to IBD. IBD patients shared fewer clonotypes with other individuals than healthy twins did, most markedly in patients showing signs of disease activity.

From each donor, an approximately 2.5 ml peripheral blood sample was drawn into PAXgene tubes and stored at -80 degrees C. Total RNA was isolated from whole blood with the PAXgene blood miRNA kit on an automated QIAcube, without T cell sorting. Deep TCRalpha and TCRbeta repertoire profiling with unique molecular barcoding was performed on peripheral blood of monozygotic twin pairs concordant or discordant for inflammatory bowel disease. Smoking habits were recorded for all twin pairs, and individuals were classified as current, former or never smokers. Preparation of the library involved 5' RACE. The input for every TCR library was approximately 3,500 ng of total RNA. cDNA was synthesized with SMARTScribe reverse transcriptase in eight separate reactions per sample. During cDNA synthesis, unique molecular identifiers containing a 6-nucleotide sample barcode were introduced by template switching. Amplification of TCRalpha and TCRbeta cDNA involved two nested PCRs of roughly 17 and 9 cycles, and each PCR was followed by bead purification. Before amplification, the cDNA was both treated with uracil DNA-glycosylase and purified with the QIAquick PCR purification kit. The second PCR added Illumina TruSeq-compatible adapters along with sample-specific barcodes. TapeStation and Qubit were used to check library quality and concentration, and around 4.5 ng of each library went into the pool. Sequencing of the pooled libraries was done on an Illumina HiSeq2500 single-index Rapid Run using custom sequencing primers and 2 x 100 bp reads. Per the original workflow: UMI-based consensus assembly with MiGEC version 1.2.6 was used to correct PCR and sequencing errors. MiXCR version 2.1.1 handled V(D)J alignment, clonotype assembly and CDR3 extraction. Normalisation of gene usage, clonotype sharing and MAIT/NKT TCR abundance was achieved by analysing the top 1000, 10 000 and 20 000 clonotypes per sample. After downsampling to 27 000 UMIs, diversity was calculated as the inverse Simpson index using the vegan R package. Paired Mann-Whitney U tests on discordant twin pairs were used, with Benjamini-Hochberg multiple-testing correction. TCRdb reprocessed the reads; each CDR3 protein sequence makes one entry, and DNA is unavailable. TCRdb's processing, not the authors', yielded these V and J calls. The sample table gives hundreds of thousands of distinct CDR3 sequences. The ten top clones hold more than 2% of the sample.

This chain is built from TRBV10-3 and TRBJ2-7; with no DNA, the TCRdb D assignment of TRBD1 cannot be verified. This receptor was identified in a human donor with ulcerative colitis or Crohn's disease, or a healthy co-twin of an affected twin (not recorded which). The sequencing input was blood. The CDR3 loop reads CAIGSGAHEQYF.